The rows below give T cell receptor beta chains drawn from one sample of a study of T-cell memory formation after mild COVID-19. TCRdb re-derived calls from the 5' RACE reads in MiXCR, one entry per CDR3 protein. The sample records about 290,000 distinct CDR3 sequences, approximately 15% being singletons. Sequencing was performed on PBMCs or a T cell subset sorted from them (not recorded which). These receptors were taken from a man aged 18 to 35 who had mild COVID-19 (a few samples of this study predate the infection). Cell type and time point are not known. The CDR3 runs from the conserved cysteine through the conserved F or W. The D gene is left open where the match is weak. Rows may omit the clone size; those that give it use once, few, many or a size class.

v_call	clone_size	j_call	d_call	cdr3_nt	cdr3_aa
TRBV2	many	TRBJ2-2	TRBD2	TGTGCCAGCAGTGACCTCGGACTAGCGGGGGGGCCCACCGGGGAGCTGTTTTTT	CASSDLGLAGGPTGELFF
TRBV7-8	few	TRBJ2-3	.	TGTGCCAGCAGCCAAGGAGGGTGGGAAGGGGATACGCAGTATTTT	CASSQGGWEGDTQYF
TRBV9	many	TRBJ2-7	.	TGTGCCAGCAGCGTAGGGGCTAGTTCCTACGAGCAGTACTTC	CASSVGASSYEQYF
TRBV12-3/TRBV12-4	.	TRBJ1-6	TRBD1	TGTGCCAGCAGCTTTAGCAGGGACAGTAATTCACCCCTCCACTTT	CASSFSRDSNSPLHF
TRBV6-2/TRBV6-3	few	TRBJ2-3	.	TGTGCCAGCAGATGGGGCACAGATACGCAGTATTTT	CASRWGTDTQYF
TRBV20-1	.	TRBJ1-1	.	TGCAGTGCTAGAGACCCGGGGGCGAACACTGAAGCTTTCTTT	CSARDPGANTEAFF
TRBV5-4	few	TRBJ2-5	.	TGTGCCAGCGGGGGAGGAATTGGAGAGACCCAGTACTTC	CASGGGIGETQYF
TRBV5-6	few	TRBJ2-1	TRBD2	TGTGCCAGCAGCTCCCCGACTAGCGGGGGGAGGGTCTCCTACAATGAGCAGTTCTTC	CASSSPTSGGRVSYNEQFF
TRBV5-1	few	TRBJ1-1	.	TGCGCCAGCAGCCCGGGACGTGGCGCAACCACTGAAGCTTTCTTT	CASSPGRGATTEAFF
TRBV7-2	.	TRBJ2-1	.	TGTGCCAGCAGCTTAATGCCCGGGGAAGGTGAGCAGTTCTTC	CASSLMPGEGEQFF
TRBV9	.	TRBJ2-2	TRBD1	TGTGCCAGCAGCGTAGGTCTTAGGACAGGGGCCGGCACCGGGGAGCTGTTTTTT	CASSVGLRTGAGTGELFF
TRBV10-1	.	TRBJ1-5	.	TGCGCCAGCCCTAGAAGGAGGGCTCTTTATAACAATCAGCCCCAGCATTTT	CASPRRRALYNNQPQHF
TRBV6-2/TRBV6-3	.	TRBJ1-1	.	TGTGCCAGCAGTTACTCCTTGGGGCCGGAGGGAAGTGCTTTCTTT	CASSYSLGPEGSAFF
TRBV5-1	.	TRBJ2-1	TRBD2	TGCGCCAGCAGGTTAAGACTAGCGGAGAGCTACAATGAGCAGTTCTTC	CASRLRLAESYNEQFF
TRBV11-2	.	TRBJ2-1	.	TGTGCCAGCAGCTTACCGGCGGGGTCCTACAATGAGCAGTTCTTC	CASSLPAGSYNEQFF
TRBV7-3	.	TRBJ2-5	.	TGTGCCAGCAGCCCAAAGGCAGGTGGGGAGACCCAGTACTTC	CASSPKAGGETQYF
TRBV9	.	TRBJ2-3	TRBD2	TGTGCCAGCAGCGTAGTTGCGGGGGGTATCCCCGATACGCAGTATTTT	CASSVVAGGIPDTQYF
TRBV12-3/TRBV12-4	.	TRBJ1-4	TRBD1	TGTGCCAGCAGACAGGGGGCTAATGAAAAACTGTTTTTT	CASRQGANEKLFF
TRBV5-4	few	TRBJ2-3	TRBD2	TGTGCCAGCAGCCCCCAGCGGGGGGCAGATACGCAGTATTTT	CASSPQRGADTQYF
TRBV11-2	.	TRBJ2-2	TRBD1	TGTGCCAGCAGCCCTGCACAGGGGGAGTCCGGGGAGCTGTTTTTT	CASSPAQGESGELFF